The clone carrying this TCR beta chain has at least ten counts. The antigen remains unidentified. V dropped 6 bases and J dropped 5; count of bases not matched to a gene: 16. The CDR3 runs to 17 residues. Germline V lookup: CDR1 DFQATT, CDR2 SNEGSKA (reference sequence). Arm-PCR of CDR3 regions and iRepertoire HTBI primers were used to build TCR beta libraries. TCRdb passed the multiplex PCR reads through MiXCR, listing each CDR3 protein once. Of 350,000 to 400,000 distinct CDR3 sequences detected, 15% to 20% appear once; the ten largest clones hold over 20%. The sample belongs to a study of regulatory T cells in long-lasting Graves disease. Study-wide background: Antithyroid drug exposure in newly diagnosed Graves' patients had lasted under 3 months. Overall study results and limits: Persistent disease was characterized by preferential usage of TRBV28, TRBJ1-2 and TRBJ2-5. Persistent Graves' patients showed a TCR diversity that was lower than that of newly diagnosed ones.

Described time point: newly diagnosed GD, antithyroid drugs for less than 3 months. The TCR library was made from RNA that had been extracted from PBMCs in TRIzol. This sample was also put to use in a study of T cells in Graves' hyperthyroidism and ophthalmopathy. That study adds: During a first-round RT-PCR of the TCR CDR3, the HTBI primer set was used.

This receptor was obtained from a woman under 30 with Graves disease. J is TRBJ2-7 and V is TRBV20-1; 13 bases are shared with TRBD2. The sample consisted of peripheral blood mononuclear cells (PBMCs), taken at new diagnosis, from a patient treated with antithyroid drugs. CDR3 bases: TGCAGTGCCAGTGGGGGACTAGCGGGATCTGTGTGGGACGAGCAGTACTTC. As protein: CSASGGLAGSVWDEQYF.